This entry features one T cell receptor beta chain sequence. The data were taken from a study of tumor-infiltrating lymphocytes in primary liver carcinoma. The researchers obtained blood RNA from unsorted whole blood and also extracted germline DNA. Deletions cut 3 bases from V and 0 bases from J, with 15 bases between. The CDR3 consists of 16 residues. Germline V lookup: CDR1 MGHRA, CDR2 YSYEKL. From 500 ng of total RNA, TCR beta-specific cDNA was reverse-transcribed using a constant-region primer. A slightly modified ARM-PCR protocol with three nested multiplex PCR rounds produced these TCR beta libraries. With TRBV1-TRBV30 forward primers and a C-beta reverse primer, the first two PCR rounds were run for roughly 9 cycles each. Each CDR3 protein is one row after TCRdb ran MiXCR on the multiplex PCR reads. Here the sample spans about 350,000 distinct CDR3 sequences, less than 65% being singletons.

The clonotype originates from a man in his forties or fifties with primary liver carcinoma and hepatitis B virus infection. Sequencing input: peripheral blood. This sequence joins TRBV4-1 and TRBJ2-7; possible D gene TRBD2, 5 bases. The CDR3: CASSHAGIGFSYEQYF. The CDR3 DNA sequence: TGCGCCAGCAGCCATGCCGGGATAGGCTTCTCCTACGAGCAGTACTTC.